This T cell receptor beta chain was sequenced during a study of cytomegalovirus exposure and HLA in healthy donors. A note on this clone: Its antigen is currently unknown.

Study results and caveats: Several top significant clusters appeared, in a later analysis, to be linked to common viral pathogens. In an earlier analysis, most TCR beta V segments were productive about 90% or about 30% of the time.

13 Jbeta primers and 60 Vbeta primers were used for the PCR. Sequencing was performed with immunoSEQ multiplex PCR; in TCRdb, only in-frame clones are kept and a portion is missing. The sample lists about 150,000 clones, nearly 80% seen once, with more than 10% in the top ten. V was pared by 2 bases and J by 4 bases, with 11 bases of the junction left unmatched. This CDR3 spans 16 amino acids. Germline assignment: CDR1 MGHRA and CDR2 YSYEKL. Everyone who donated was a healthy bone marrow donor. This chain joins TRBV4-1 and TRBJ2-7; 7 bases line up with TRBD1. The sequenced material came from PBMCs. This TCR was recovered from a man aged 30 to 39 in good health and CMV-seropositive. In nucleotides, the CDR3 is TGCGCCAGCAGCCAAACACCGGGACAGCCAAGGTACGAGCAGTACTTC. Its translation is CASSQTPGQPRYEQYF.